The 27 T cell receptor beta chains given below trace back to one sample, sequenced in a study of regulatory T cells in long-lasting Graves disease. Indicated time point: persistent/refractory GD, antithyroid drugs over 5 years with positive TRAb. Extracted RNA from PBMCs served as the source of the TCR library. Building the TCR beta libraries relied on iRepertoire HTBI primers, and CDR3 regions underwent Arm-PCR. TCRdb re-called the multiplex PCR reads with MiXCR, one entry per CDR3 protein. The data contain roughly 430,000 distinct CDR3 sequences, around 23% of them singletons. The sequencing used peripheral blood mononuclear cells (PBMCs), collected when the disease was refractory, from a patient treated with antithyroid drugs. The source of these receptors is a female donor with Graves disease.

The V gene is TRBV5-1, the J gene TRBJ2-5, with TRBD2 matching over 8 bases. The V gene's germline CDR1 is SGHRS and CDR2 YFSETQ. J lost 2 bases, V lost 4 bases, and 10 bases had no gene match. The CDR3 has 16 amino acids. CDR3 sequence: CASSPTSGGGQETQYF. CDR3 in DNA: TGCGCCAGCAGCCCAACTAGCGGAGGGGGACAAGAGACCCAGTACTTC.

The CDR3 region is CASSGDNKLGRDTQYF. As DNA, the CDR3 is TGTGCCAGCAGCGGCGACAACAAACTAGGGAGGGATACGCAGTATTTT. The V and J genes are TRBV13 and TRBJ2-3; D perhaps matches TRBD2 (6 bases). V lost 5 bases, J lost 6 bases, and 21 bases lay in between. Germline CDR1 reads PRHDT; CDR2 reads FYEKMQ (reference sequence). CDR3 length: 16 residues.

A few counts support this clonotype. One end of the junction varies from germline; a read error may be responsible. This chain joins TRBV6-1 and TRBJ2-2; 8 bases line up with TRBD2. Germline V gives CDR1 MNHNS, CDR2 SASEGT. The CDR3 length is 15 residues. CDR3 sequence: CASSLGLVGSGGLFF. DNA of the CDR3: TGTGCCAGCAGCCTGGGACTAGTTGGCTCCGGGGGGCTGTTTTTT.

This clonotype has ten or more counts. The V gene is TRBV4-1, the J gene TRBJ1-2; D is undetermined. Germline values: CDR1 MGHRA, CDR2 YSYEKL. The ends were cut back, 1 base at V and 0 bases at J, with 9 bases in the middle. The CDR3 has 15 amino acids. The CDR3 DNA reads TGCGCCAGCAGCCAAGTGACGAGGTCTAACTATGGCTACACCTTC. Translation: CASSQVTRSNYGYTF.

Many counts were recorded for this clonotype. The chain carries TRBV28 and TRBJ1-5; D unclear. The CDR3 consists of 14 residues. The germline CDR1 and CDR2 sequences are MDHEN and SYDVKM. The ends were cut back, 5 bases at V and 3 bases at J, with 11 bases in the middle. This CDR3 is CASSAFDLNQPQHF. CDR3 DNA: TGTGCCAGCAGTGCCTTCGACCTCAATCAGCCCCAGCATTTT.

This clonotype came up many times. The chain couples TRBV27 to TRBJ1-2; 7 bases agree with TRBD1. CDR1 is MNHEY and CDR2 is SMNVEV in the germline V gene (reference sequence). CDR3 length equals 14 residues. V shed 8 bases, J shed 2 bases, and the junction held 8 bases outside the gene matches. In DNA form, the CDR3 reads TGTGCCAGCGCCTCGGGACAGCGGAACTATGGCTACACCTTC. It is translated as CASASGQRNYGYTF.

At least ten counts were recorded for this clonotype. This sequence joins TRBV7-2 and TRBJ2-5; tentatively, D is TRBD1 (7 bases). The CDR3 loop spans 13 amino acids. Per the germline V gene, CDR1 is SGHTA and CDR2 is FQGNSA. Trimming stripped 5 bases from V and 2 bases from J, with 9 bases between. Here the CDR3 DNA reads TGTGCCAGCAGCGCGGGACAGCAAGAGACCCAGTACTTC. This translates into CASSAGQQETQYF.

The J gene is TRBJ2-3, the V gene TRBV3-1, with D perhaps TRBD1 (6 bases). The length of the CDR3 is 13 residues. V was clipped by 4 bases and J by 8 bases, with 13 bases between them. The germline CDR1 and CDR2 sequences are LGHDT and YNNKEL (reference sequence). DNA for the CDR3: TGTGCCAGCAGCCTTGGACAGTTCGGTACGCAGTATTTT. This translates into CASSLGQFGTQYF.

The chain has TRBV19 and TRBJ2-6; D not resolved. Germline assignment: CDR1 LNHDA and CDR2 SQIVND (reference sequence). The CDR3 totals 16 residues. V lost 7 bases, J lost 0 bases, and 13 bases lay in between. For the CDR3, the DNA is TGTGCCAGTACTTATCTTGGCCCCTCTGGGGCCAACGTCCTGACTTTC. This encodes CASTYLGPSGANVLTF.

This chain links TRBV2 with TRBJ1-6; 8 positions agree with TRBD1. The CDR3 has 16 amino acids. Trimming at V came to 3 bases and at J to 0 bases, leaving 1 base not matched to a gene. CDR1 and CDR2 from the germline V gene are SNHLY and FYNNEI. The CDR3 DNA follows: TGTGCCAGCAGTGATGACAGGGGCTCCTATAATTCACCCCTCCACTTT. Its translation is CASSDDRGSYNSPLHF. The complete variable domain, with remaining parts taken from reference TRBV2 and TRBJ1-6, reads EPEVTQTPSHQVTQMGQEVILRCVPISNHLYFYWYRQILGQKVEFLVSFYNNEISEKSEIFDDQFSVERPDGSNFTLKIRSTKLEDSAMYFCASSDDRGSYNSPLHFGNGTRLTVT.

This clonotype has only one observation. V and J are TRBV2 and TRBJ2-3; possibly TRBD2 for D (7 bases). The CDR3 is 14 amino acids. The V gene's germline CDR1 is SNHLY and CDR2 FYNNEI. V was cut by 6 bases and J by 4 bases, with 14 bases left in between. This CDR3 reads CASRPGGAADTQYF. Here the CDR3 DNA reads TGTGCCAGCAGGCCTGGGGGGGCGGCAGATACGCAGTATTTT.

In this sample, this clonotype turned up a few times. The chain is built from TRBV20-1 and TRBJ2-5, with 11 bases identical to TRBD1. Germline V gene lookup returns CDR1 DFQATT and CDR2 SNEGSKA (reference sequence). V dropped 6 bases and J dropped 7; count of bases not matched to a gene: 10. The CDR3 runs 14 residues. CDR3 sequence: CSAPEDRGRGTQYF. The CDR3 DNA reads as TGCAGTGCCCCCGAGGACAGGGGGCGGGGGACCCAGTACTTC.

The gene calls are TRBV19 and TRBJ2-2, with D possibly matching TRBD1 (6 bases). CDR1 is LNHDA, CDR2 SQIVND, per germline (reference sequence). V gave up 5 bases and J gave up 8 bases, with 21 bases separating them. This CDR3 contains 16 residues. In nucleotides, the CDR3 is TGTGCCAGTAGTGATCCGGGACAAGTGGTAACGGGGGAGCTGTTTTTT. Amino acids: CASSDPGQVVTGELFF.

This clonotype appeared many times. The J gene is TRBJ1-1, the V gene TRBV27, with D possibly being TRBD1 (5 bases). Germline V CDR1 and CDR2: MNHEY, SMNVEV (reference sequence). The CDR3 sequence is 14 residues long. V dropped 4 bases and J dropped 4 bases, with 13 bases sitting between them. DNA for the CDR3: TGTGCCAGCAGTTCGCGCCCGGGGGGCACTGAAGCTTTCTTT. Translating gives CASSSRPGGTEAFF.

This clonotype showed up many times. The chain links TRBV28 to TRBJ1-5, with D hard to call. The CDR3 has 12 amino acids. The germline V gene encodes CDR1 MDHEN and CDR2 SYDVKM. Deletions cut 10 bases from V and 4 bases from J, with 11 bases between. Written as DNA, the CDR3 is TGTGCCACCCACGGGGATAATCAGCCCCAGCATTTT. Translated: CATHGDNQPQHF.

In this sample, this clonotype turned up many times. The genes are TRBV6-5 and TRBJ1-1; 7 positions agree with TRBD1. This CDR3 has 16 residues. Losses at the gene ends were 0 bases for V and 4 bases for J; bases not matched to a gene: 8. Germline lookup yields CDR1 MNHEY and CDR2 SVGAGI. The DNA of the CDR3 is TGTGCCAGCAGTTACTCGATGCGCAGGGGGGGCACTGAAGCTTTCTTT. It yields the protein CASSYSMRRGGTEAFF.

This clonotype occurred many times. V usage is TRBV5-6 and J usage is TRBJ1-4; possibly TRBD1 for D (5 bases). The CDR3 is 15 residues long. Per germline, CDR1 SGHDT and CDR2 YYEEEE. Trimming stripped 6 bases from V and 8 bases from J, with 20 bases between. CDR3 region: CASTNTGGDEEKLFF. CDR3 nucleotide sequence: TGTGCCAGCACCAATACTGGAGGGGACGAGGAAAAACTGTTTTTT.

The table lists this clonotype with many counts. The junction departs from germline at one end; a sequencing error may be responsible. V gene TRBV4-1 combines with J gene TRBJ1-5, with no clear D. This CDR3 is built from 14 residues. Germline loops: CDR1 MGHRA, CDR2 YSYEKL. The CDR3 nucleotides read TGTGCCAGCAGCCAAGATGGAGGAAATCAGCCCCAGCATTTT. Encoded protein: CASSQDGGNQPQHF.

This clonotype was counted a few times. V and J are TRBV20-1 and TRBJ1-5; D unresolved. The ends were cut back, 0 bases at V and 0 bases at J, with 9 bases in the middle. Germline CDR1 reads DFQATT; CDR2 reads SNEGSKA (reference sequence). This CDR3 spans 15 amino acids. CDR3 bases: TGCAGTGCTAGAGACAGGAGCATTAGCAATCAGCCCCAGCATTTT. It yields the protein CSARDRSISNQPQHF.

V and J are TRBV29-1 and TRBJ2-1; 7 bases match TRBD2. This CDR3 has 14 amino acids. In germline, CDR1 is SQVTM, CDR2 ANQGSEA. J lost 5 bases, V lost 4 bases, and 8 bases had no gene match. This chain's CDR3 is CSVGGGDRNNEQFF. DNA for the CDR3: TGCAGCGTTGGGGGGGGGGATCGGAACAATGAGCAGTTCTTC.

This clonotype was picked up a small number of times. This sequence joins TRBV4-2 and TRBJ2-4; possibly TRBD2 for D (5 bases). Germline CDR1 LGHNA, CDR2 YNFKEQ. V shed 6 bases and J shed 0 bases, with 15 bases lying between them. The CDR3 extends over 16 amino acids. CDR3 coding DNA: TGTGCCAGCAGGGACTCCGAAGGAGCAGCCAAAAACATTCAGTACTTC. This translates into CASRDSEGAAKNIQYF.

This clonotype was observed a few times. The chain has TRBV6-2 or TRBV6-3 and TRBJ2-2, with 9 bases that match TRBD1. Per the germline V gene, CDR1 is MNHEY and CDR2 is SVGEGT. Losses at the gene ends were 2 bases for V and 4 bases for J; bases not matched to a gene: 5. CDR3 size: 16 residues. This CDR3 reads CASSYQTQGATGELFF. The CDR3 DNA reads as TGTGCCAGCAGTTACCAAACACAGGGGGCCACCGGGGAGCTGTTTTTT.

The CDR3 nucleotides are TGTGCCAGCAGCCAGGGACTAAGCCCATACGAGCAGTACTTC. It translates to CASSQGLSPYEQYF. The chain combines TRBV3-1 with TRBJ2-7; 7 bases agree with TRBD2. This CDR3 is built from 14 residues. Unmatched junction bases numbered 6, after V lost 3 bases and J lost 4 bases. Germline V gene lookup returns CDR1 LGHDT and CDR2 YNNKEL (reference sequence).

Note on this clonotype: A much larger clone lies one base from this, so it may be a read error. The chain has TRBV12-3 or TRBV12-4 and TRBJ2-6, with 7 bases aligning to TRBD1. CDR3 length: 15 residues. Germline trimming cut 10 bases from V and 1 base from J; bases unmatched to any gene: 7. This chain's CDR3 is CANTKGASGANVLTF. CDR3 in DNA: TGTGCCAACACGAAGGGGGCTTCTGGGGCCAACGTCCTGACTTTC.

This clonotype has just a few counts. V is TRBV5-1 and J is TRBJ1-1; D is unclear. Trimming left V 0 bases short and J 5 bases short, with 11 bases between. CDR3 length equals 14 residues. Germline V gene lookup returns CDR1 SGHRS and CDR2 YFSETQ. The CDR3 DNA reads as TGCGCCAGCAGCTTGGGGTTTGGAACGACTGAAGCTTTCTTT. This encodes CASSLGFGTTEAFF.

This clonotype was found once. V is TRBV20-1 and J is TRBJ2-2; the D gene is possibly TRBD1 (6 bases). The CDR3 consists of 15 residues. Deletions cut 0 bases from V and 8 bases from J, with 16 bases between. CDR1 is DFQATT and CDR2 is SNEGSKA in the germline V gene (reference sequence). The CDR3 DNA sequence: TGCAGTGCTAGAGATTCGACGCTCGGACAGGGGGAGCTGTTTTTT. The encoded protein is CSARDSTLGQGELFF.

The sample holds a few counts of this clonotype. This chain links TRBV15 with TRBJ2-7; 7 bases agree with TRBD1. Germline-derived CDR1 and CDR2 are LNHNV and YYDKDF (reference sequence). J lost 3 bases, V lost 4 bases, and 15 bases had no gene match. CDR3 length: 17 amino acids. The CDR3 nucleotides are TGTGCCACCAGCACCAATACTAGACAGGGTGAATTCTACGAGCAGTACTTC. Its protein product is CATSTNTRQGEFYEQYF.